This T cell receptor (beta chain) comes out of a study of a mutant IDH1 vaccine in newly diagnosed glioma. Across the study: Treated individuals were around 60% male and about 40% female, averaging roughly 44 years of age. Visits designated V12 and V13 were conducted at weeks 35 and 47, respectively.

This clone was detected only a few times. The antigen is not known. Clones were read by immunoSEQ multiplex PCR, and TCRdb kept only the in-frame ones, dropping some. The sample yields roughly 56,000 clones, more than 75% seen once. Study-level points and caveats: Detectable vaccine-induced immune responses arose in around 95% of patients.

The germline V gene has CDR1 SEHNR and CDR2 FQNEAQ (reference sequence). CDR3 size: 15 residues. V dropped 5 bases and J dropped 8 bases, with 18 bases sitting between them. The time point was: week 47, end of study. In the vaccine, a single dose held 300 ug of the mutant IDH1 20-mer peptide, along with topical imiquimod. During weeks 1, 3, 5, 7, 11, 15, 19 and 23, patients received eight vaccinations. V is TRBV7-9 and J is TRBJ1-4; no clear D. Specimen: PBMCs, collected from a glioma patient whose treatment included an IDH1 peptide vaccine. The TCR originated in a woman between 40 and 55 years old with glioma. Some clones in this sample may be carry-over from other donors' samples. The CDR3 DNA follows: TGTGCCAGCAGCCAGGTCGTAGGGAGTGGGGAAAAACTGTTTTTT. Translated: CASSQVVGSGEKLFF.